These T cell receptor beta chains were read from a single sample in a study of cytomegalovirus exposure and HLA in healthy donors. Data came from immunoSEQ multiplex PCR; TCRdb stores just in-frame clones and leaves some out. The table lists approximately 38,000 clones, with 5.5% to 7% in the top ten. Sequenced material: PBMCs. The receptors were sampled from a human donor in good health. Both conserved end residues are part of each CDR3. Fields, in order: CDR3 protein, V gene, J gene.

CASSSGQGGYEQYF,TRBV5-4,TRBJ2-7
CASSLRVVNSPLHF,TRBV7-2,TRBJ1-6
CAWSLQGNTEAFF,TRBV30,TRBJ1-1
CASSLGGMNTEAFF,TRBV7-8,TRBJ1-1
CASSYVGQEPTGYTF,TRBV6-5,TRBJ1-2
CASFGQEYEQYF,TRBV2,TRBJ2-7
CASSSRVSGGPTDTQYF,TRBV7-3,TRBJ2-3
CASSLDRQEAFF,TRBV5-1,TRBJ1-1
CASSFRLAPGEQYF,TRBV5-5,TRBJ2-7
CASSEPGQAQETQYF,TRBV6-1,TRBJ2-5
CASSSIRGYGYGYTF,TRBV27,TRBJ1-2
CATTQEARATRVGTEAFF,TRBV19,TRBJ1-1
CASTSGGINYGYTF,TRBV28,TRBJ1-2
CASSSYRGVNSPLHF,TRBV5-8,TRBJ1-6
CASSLAPQGTYEQYF,TRBV5-4,TRBJ2-7
CASSFRTAPTSTDTQYF,TRBV9,TRBJ2-3